Following are 30 T cell receptor beta chains from one sample sequenced in a study of blood T cell repertoires in COVID-19. Some clones are missing from TCRdb's copy, which holds only in-frame ones; the method was immunoSEQ multiplex PCR. The sample includes around 130,000 clones, roughly 83% of them seen just once. The sequenced sample consisted of peripheral blood. The receptors were gathered from a woman in her twenties or thirties who had recovered from COVID-19.

The chain has TRBV29-1 and TRBJ1-1; D may be TRBD1 (6 bases). V was pared by 4 bases and J by 2 bases, with 11 bases between. CDR1 is SQVTM, CDR2 ANQGSEA, per germline. This CDR3 is 13 amino acids long. Here the CDR3 reads CSVARTANTEAFF. CDR3 coding DNA: TGCAGCGTTGCTAGGACAGCCAACACTGAAGCTTTCTTT.

This chain connects TRBV3-1 (or the pseudogene TRBV3-2) to TRBJ2-2, with D possibly being TRBD1 (5 bases). Germline V CDR1 and CDR2: LGHDT, YNNKEL (reference sequence). This CDR3 region has 17 residues. V was pared by 1 base and J by 5 bases, with 17 bases between. The CDR3 sequence: CASSQVTFNRRTGELFF. The CDR3 DNA sequence: TGTGCCAGCAGCCAAGTTACTTTTAACAGGCGGACCGGGGAGCTGTTTTTT.

This clone was seen only once. The rearrangement joins TRBV9 to TRBJ1-5, with TRBD1 identical over 9 bases. This CDR3 has 16 amino acids. CDR1 SGDLS and CDR2 YYNGEE come from the germline V gene. J was trimmed by 6 bases and V by 4 bases; bases with no gene match: 11. Here the CDR3 reads CASSSGQGAIGQPQHF. CDR3 sequence (DNA): TGTGCCAGCAGCTCGGGACAGGGTGCAATCGGTCAGCCCCAGCATTTT.

This chain uses TRBV3-1 (or the pseudogene TRBV3-2) with TRBJ2-3; D is undetermined. The V and J ends lost 3 bases and 1 base respectively, with 17 bases between them. The germline gives CDR1 LGHDT, CDR2 YNNKEL (reference sequence). This CDR3 is built from 17 residues. The chain's CDR3 is CASSHQKRGLGTDTQYF. The CDR3 region has the DNA TGTGCCAGCAGCCACCAAAAGCGTGGCCTCGGCACAGATACGCAGTATTTT.

The chain employs TRBV6-1 and TRBJ2-1, with TRBD2 matching 9 bases. CDR3 length: 15 amino acids. The germline V gene has CDR1 MNHNS and CDR2 SASEGT. Unmatched junction bases numbered 4, after V lost 1 base and J lost 6 bases. For the CDR3, the DNA is TGTGCCAGCAGTGAAGTGACTAGCGGCCGCAATGAGCAGTTCTTC. Translation: CASSEVTSGRNEQFF.

The sample holds a few counts of this clone. The chain employs TRBV2 and TRBJ1-2; TRBD1 agrees at 7 bases. Germline-derived CDR1 and CDR2 are SNHLY and FYNNEI. After removal of 9 bases from V and 7 bases from J, the junction contained 11 bases not matched to a gene. This CDR3 has 13 residues. The CDR3 loop is CASKEAGGSGYTF. CDR3 in DNA: TGTGCCAGTAAGGAAGCAGGGGGTTCTGGCTACACCTTC.

The V and J genes are TRBV9 and TRBJ2-3; possibly TRBD2 for D (6 bases). V was pared by 0 bases and J by 0 bases, with 14 bases between. The V gene's germline CDR1 is SGDLS and CDR2 YYNGEE. The length of the CDR3 is 17 residues. The DNA of the CDR3 is TGTGCCAGCAGCGTAGGGGGACTCGGGAGCAGCACAGATACGCAGTATTTT. It yields the protein CASSVGGLGSSTDTQYF.

This clone showed up many times. One junction end does not reproduce the germline sequence, and a read error may be involved. The gene calls are TRBV5-5 and TRBJ2-7, with 8 nucleotides matching TRBD1. Germline loops: CDR1 SGHKS, CDR2 YYEKEE (reference sequence). The CDR3 loop spans 12 amino acids. The CDR3 sequence is CASSAAGTGNGF. For the CDR3, the DNA is TGTGCCAGCAGCGCGGCCGGGACAGGTAACGGCTTC.

The table lists this clone with a count of one. V gene TRBV7-3 combines with J gene TRBJ2-1; 7 positions agree with TRBD2. In germline, CDR1 is SGHTA, CDR2 FQGTGA. V lost 6 bases, J lost 7 bases, and 12 bases stayed unmatched. CDR3 length: 15 residues. DNA of the CDR3: TGTGCCAGCAGTCGAAGCGGGGCCGGGCAAAATGAGCAGTTCTTC. This translates into CASSRSGAGQNEQFF.

The rearrangement joins TRBV3-1 (or the pseudogene TRBV3-2) to TRBJ2-7; TRBD1 matches at 8 bases. The CDR3 has 14 amino acids. V lost 4 bases, J lost 1 base, and 3 bases stayed unmatched. Germline V lookup: CDR1 LGHDT, CDR2 YNNKEL (reference sequence). The CDR3 nucleotides are TGTGCCAGCAGCCGGACAGGGAAATCCTACGAGCAGTACTTC. The encoded protein is CASSRTGKSYEQYF.

The V call is TRBV27, the J call TRBJ1-3; no definite D call. V was cut by 4 bases and J by 2 bases, with 3 bases left in between. Germline loops: CDR1 MNHEY, CDR2 SMNVEV (reference sequence). The CDR3 is made up of 12 amino acids. The CDR3 DNA reads as TGTGCCAGCAGTTCTCCTGGAAACACCATATATTTT. This codes for CASSSPGNTIYF.

V and J are TRBV6-2 or TRBV6-3 and TRBJ2-4; TRBD2 is a possible D gene (6 bases). Between the trimmed V and J ends, which lost 0 bases and 1 base, there was a span of 13 bases. The CDR3 consists of 17 residues. Germline values: CDR1 MNHEY, CDR2 SVGEGT. The DNA for the CDR3 is TGTGCCAGCAGTTACTCGAAGGGGAGGTCGGCCAAAAACATTCAGTACTTC. Amino acids: CASSYSKGRSAKNIQYF.

The genes are TRBV10-2 and TRBJ2-2, with a possible D match to TRBD1 (6 bases). V lost 3 bases to trimming and J lost 1 base, with 9 bases between them. The germline CDR1 and CDR2 sequences are WSHSY and SAAADI. This CDR3 has 15 amino acids. The CDR3 region is CASSEWGQNTGELFF. The CDR3, as DNA: TGCGCCAGCAGTGAATGGGGACAGAACACCGGGGAGCTGTTTTTT.

This chain links TRBV4-1 with TRBJ1-5, with TRBD1 matching over 9 bases. Per germline, CDR1 MGHRA and CDR2 YSYEKL. The CDR3 has 18 amino acids. Germline trimming cut 0 bases from V and 4 bases from J; bases unmatched to any gene: 10. The CDR3, as DNA: TGCGCCAGCAGCCAAGATACAGGGGGCGACTTTCGGAATCAGCCCCAGCATTTT. Translated: CASSQDTGGDFRNQPQHF.

The chain recombines TRBV29-1 with TRBJ1-4; 7 bases line up with TRBD1. The CDR3 has 13 amino acids. Germline CDR1 reads SQVTM; CDR2 reads ANQGSEA. J gave up 8 bases and V 3 bases, and 6 bases lay outside the gene matches. The CDR3 region has the DNA TGCAGCGTTGAGGCGGCAGGGGGAGAAAAACTGTTTTTT. Translation gives CSVEAAGGEKLFF. The whole variable domain, remainder taken from reference TRBV29-1 and TRBJ1-4, is SAVISQKPSRDICQRGTSLTIQCQVDSQVTMMFWYRQQPGQSLTLIATANQGSEATYESGFVIDKFPISRPNLTFSTLTVSNMSPEDSSIYLCSVEAAGGEKLFFGSGTQLSVL.

This clone appeared once. The V and J genes are TRBV13 and TRBJ1-2, with 9 bases matching TRBD1. This CDR3 has 16 amino acids. CDR1 is PRHDT and CDR2 is FYEKMQ in the germline V gene (reference sequence). V was pared by 3 bases and J by 7 bases, with 12 bases of the junction left unmatched. The CDR3 nucleotides are TGTGCCAGCAGCTTTTACCGGGACAGGGTAGGAAGTGGCTACACCTTC. Its protein is CASSFYRDRVGSGYTF.

The rearrangement links TRBV12-5 to TRBJ1-5; tentative D call: TRBD1 (5 bases). Trimming shortened V by 1 base and J by 3 bases, and 10 bases separated the two germline ends. The CDR3 is 15 residues long. CDR1 is LGHNT and CDR2 is FRNRAP in the germline V gene. The CDR3 here is CASGLGDSHNQPQHF. The CDR3 coding sequence is TGTGCTAGTGGTTTGGGTGACAGTCACAATCAGCCCCAGCATTTT.

V is TRBV6-5 and J is TRBJ2-7; D perhaps matches TRBD2 (5 bases). Germline CDR1 MNHEY, CDR2 SVGAGI. This CDR3 contains 12 residues. Trimming cost V 5 bases and J 3 bases, with 8 bases left between them. The CDR3 nucleotides read TGTGCCAGCAGTCCCGCGGGCTACGAGCAGTACTTC. Its protein product is CASSPAGYEQYF.

This clone has only one observation. The chain carries TRBV25-1 and TRBJ1-2; unclear D gene. The CDR3 has 15 residues. Trimming removed 1 base from V and 3 bases from J, with 12 bases in between. The germline gives CDR1 MGHDK, CDR2 SYGVNS. The CDR3 sequence: CASSESAEGDYGYTF. For the CDR3, the DNA is TGTGCCAGCAGTGAATCGGCGGAGGGAGACTATGGCTACACCTTC.

This chain joins TRBV11-3 and TRBJ1-3; 10 nucleotides agree with TRBD1. With 4 bases clipped from V and 4 bases from J, the junction kept 10 bases outside the gene matches. CDR3 length: 17 residues. Germline values: CDR1 SGHNT, CDR2 YENEEA. CDR3 in amino acids: CASSSHPGTGDGNTIYF. The CDR3 bases are TGTGCCAGCAGCTCCCACCCCGGGACAGGGGACGGAAACACCATATATTTT. The complete variable domain, with remaining parts taken from reference TRBV11-3 and TRBJ1-3, reads EAGVVQSPRYKIIEKKQPVAFWCNPISGHNTLYWYLQNLGQGPELLIRYENEEAVDDSQLPKDRFSAERLKGVDSTLKIQPAELGDSAVYLCASSSHPGTGDGNTIYFGEGSWLTVV.

The chain joins TRBV29-1 to TRBJ2-6, with TRBD2 matching over 7 bases. Germline CDR1 is SQVTM and CDR2 is ANQGSEA. The CDR3 is made up of 16 amino acids. V lost 1 base and J lost 1; bases outside the gene matches: 4. This chain's CDR3 is CSVEVGGGSGANVLTF. The CDR3, as DNA: TGCAGCGTTGAAGTTGGCGGGGGTTCTGGGGCCAACGTCCTGACTTTC.

This clone was detected ten times or more. The chain couples TRBV25-1 to TRBJ2-3; 13 nucleotides line up with TRBD2. Per the germline V gene, CDR1 is MGHDK and CDR2 is SYGVNS. J lost 2 bases, V lost 2 bases, and 1 base had no gene match. This CDR3 has 16 residues. CDR3 coding DNA: TGTGCCAGCAGTGAAGGGACTAGCGGGACCACAGATACGCAGTATTTT. As protein: CASSEGTSGTTDTQYF.

This sequence joins TRBV20-1 and TRBJ2-1; 7 bases align to TRBD1. With V trimmed by 3 bases and J by 6 bases, 8 bases remained unmatched. The length of the CDR3 is 14 residues. Germline loops: CDR1 DFQATT, CDR2 SNEGSKA (reference sequence). The CDR3: CSASLDRPGNEQFF. The CDR3 DNA reads as TGCAGTGCTAGTTTGGACAGGCCAGGCAATGAGCAGTTCTTC.

V gene TRBV29-1 combines with J gene TRBJ1-4; 10 nucleotides align to TRBD1. The CDR3 loop spans 14 amino acids. V lost 5 bases and J lost 6; bases outside the gene matches: 6. Germline V CDR1 and CDR2: SQVTM, ANQGSEA. CDR3 sequence reads: CSVYLDRGYEKLFF. DNA of the CDR3: TGCAGCGTTTACTTGGACAGGGGGTATGAAAAACTGTTTTTT.

The J gene is TRBJ2-1, the V gene TRBV6-1; maybe TRBD2 (5 bases). Trimming cost V 0 bases and J 7 bases, with 10 bases left between them. The CDR3 sequence is 14 residues long. CDR1 and CDR2 (germline): MNHNS, SASEGT. The CDR3, as DNA: TGTGCCAGCAGTGAAGCTGGCGGGTGGAATGAGCAGTTCTTC. Encoded protein: CASSEAGGWNEQFF.

For the CDR3, the DNA is TGTGCCAGCAGTTCCTCAGGGCCGGGCGGCTACACCTTC. It yields the protein CASSSSGPGGYTF. The rearrangement uses TRBV27 and TRBJ1-2; D is perhaps TRBD1 (5 bases). Deletions cut 4 bases from V and 8 bases from J, with 14 bases between. This CDR3 has 13 amino acids. Germline V gene sequence: CDR1 MNHEY, CDR2 SMNVEV (reference sequence).

This clone came up once. The V call is TRBV19, the J call TRBJ1-5; D possibly corresponds to TRBD1 (5 bases). V lost 3 bases to trimming and J lost 10 bases, with 16 bases between them. Germline values: CDR1 LNHDA, CDR2 SQIVND (reference sequence). This CDR3 has 14 residues. The CDR3 DNA follows: TGTGCCAGTAGTATTAAGGGGCCCCTCGACCCCCAGCATTTT. Translated: CASSIKGPLDPQHF.

This chain uses TRBV9 with TRBJ2-1; TRBD2 matches at 12 bases. The junction had 0 bases not matched to a gene; V was cut back by 0 bases and J by 5 bases. Per the germline V gene, CDR1 is SGDLS and CDR2 is YYNGEE. The CDR3 length is 15 residues. CDR3 in amino acids: CASSVASGRDNEQFF. The CDR3 DNA follows: TGTGCCAGCAGCGTAGCTAGCGGGAGGGACAATGAGCAGTTCTTC.

The chain employs TRBV6-1 and TRBJ2-5, with 8 bases aligning to TRBD1. The CDR3 covers 18 residues. CDR1 and CDR2 from the germline V gene are MNHNS and SASEGT. V lost 1 base and J lost 2; bases outside the gene matches: 12. As DNA, the CDR3 is TGTGCCAGCAGTGAAGGCGAGACAGGGGTAGTAGGGCAAGAGACCCAGTACTTC. This encodes CASSEGETGVVGQETQYF.

A remark on this clone: The germline gene is not matched at one end of the junction; a read error may be the cause. The V call is TRBV27, the J call TRBJ1-2; TRBD1 matches at 8 bases. This CDR3 region has 14 residues. Germline assignment: CDR1 MNHEY and CDR2 SMNVEV (reference sequence). CDR3 sequence: CTSSRDRRGYGYTF. The CDR3 DNA reads as TGTACCAGCAGTCGGGACAGGAGGGGATATGGCTACACCTTC.